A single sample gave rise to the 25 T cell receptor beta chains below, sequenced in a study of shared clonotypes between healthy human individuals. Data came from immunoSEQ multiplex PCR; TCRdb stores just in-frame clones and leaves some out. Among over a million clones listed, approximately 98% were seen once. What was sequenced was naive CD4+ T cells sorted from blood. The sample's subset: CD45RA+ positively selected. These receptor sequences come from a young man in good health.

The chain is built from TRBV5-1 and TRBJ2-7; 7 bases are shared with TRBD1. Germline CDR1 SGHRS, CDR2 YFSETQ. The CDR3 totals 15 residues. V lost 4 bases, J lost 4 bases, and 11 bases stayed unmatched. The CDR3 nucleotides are TGCGCCAGCAGCACCAGACAGGGTCCCGTTTACGAGCAGTACTTC. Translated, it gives CASSTRQGPVYEQYF.

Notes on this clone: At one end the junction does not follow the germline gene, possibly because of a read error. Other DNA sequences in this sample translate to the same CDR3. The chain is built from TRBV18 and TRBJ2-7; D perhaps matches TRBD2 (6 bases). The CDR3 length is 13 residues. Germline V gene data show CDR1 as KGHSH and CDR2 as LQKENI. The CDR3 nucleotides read TGTGCCAGCTCCCCGCGGGGCTCCAACGAGCAGTACTTC. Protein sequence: CASSPRGSNEQYF.

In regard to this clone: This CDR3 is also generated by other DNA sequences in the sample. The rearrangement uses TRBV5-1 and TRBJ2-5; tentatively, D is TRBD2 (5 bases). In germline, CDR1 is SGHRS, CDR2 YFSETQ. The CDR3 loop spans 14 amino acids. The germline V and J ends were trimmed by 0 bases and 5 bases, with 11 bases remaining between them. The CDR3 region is CASSLEGTGETQYF. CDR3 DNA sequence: TGCGCCAGCAGCTTGGAGGGCACGGGGGAGACCCAGTACTTC.

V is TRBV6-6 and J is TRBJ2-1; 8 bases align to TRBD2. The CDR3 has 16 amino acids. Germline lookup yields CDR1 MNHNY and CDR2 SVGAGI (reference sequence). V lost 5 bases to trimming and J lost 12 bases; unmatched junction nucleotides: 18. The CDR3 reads CASSRDSGLAGLLQFF. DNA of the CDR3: TGTGCCAGCAGTAGGGACTCCGGACTAGCCGGTCTACTGCAGTTCTTC.

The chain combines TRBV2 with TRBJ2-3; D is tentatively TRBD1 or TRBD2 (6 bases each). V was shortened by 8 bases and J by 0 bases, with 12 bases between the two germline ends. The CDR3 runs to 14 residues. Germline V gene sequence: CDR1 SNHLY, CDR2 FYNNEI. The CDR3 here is CASGGGLSTDTQYF. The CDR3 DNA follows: TGTGCCAGCGGAGGGGGTTTAAGCACAGATACGCAGTATTTT.

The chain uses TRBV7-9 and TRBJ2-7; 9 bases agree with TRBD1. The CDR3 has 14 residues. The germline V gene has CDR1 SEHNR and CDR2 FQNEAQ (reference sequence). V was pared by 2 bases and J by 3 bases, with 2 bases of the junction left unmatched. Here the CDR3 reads CASSLMGQGYEQYF. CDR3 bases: TGTGCCAGCAGCTTAATGGGACAGGGCTACGAGCAGTACTTC.

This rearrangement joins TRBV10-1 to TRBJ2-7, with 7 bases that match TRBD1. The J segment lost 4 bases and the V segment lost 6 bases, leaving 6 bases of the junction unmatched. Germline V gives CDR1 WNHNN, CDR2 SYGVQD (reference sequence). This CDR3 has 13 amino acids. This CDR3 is CASSPGTEYEQYF. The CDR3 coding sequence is TGCGCCAGCAGCCCCGGGACAGAATACGAGCAGTACTTC.

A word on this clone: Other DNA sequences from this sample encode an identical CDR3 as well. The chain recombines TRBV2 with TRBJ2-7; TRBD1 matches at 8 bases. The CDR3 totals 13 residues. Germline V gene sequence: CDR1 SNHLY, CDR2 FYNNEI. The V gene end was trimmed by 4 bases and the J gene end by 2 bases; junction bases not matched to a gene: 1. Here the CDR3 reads CASSGQGTYEQYF. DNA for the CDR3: TGTGCCAGCAGTGGACAGGGGACCTACGAGCAGTACTTC.

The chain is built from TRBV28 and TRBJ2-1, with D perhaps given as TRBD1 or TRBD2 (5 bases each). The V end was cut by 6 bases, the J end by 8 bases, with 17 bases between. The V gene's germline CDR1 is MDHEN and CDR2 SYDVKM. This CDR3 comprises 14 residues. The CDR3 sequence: CASSLAGGWHEQFF. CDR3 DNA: TGTGCCAGCAGCCTAGCTGGGGGATGGCATGAGCAGTTCTTC.

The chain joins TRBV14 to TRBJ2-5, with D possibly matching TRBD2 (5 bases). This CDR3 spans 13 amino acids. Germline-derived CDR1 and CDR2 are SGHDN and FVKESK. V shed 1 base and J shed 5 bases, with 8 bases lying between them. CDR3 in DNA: TGTGCCAGCAGCCAAGTTGTAGCGGAGACCCAGTACTTC. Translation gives CASSQVVAETQYF.

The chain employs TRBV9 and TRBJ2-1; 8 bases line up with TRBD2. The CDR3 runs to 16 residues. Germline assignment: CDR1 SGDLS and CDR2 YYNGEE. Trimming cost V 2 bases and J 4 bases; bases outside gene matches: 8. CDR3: CASSVLPSGRYNEQFF. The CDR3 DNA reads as TGTGCCAGCAGCGTCCTTCCGAGCGGGAGATACAATGAGCAGTTCTTC.

CDR3 coding DNA: TGTGCCAGCAGCAAAGAAGAGGGGAGGGTCACTGAAGCTTTCTTT. Its protein product is CASSKEEGRVTEAFF. The chain combines TRBV9 with TRBJ1-1, with D possibly matching TRBD1 (5 bases). CDR1 and CDR2 from the germline V gene are SGDLS and YYNGEE. Between the trimmed V and J ends, which lost 4 bases and 4 bases, there was a span of 17 bases. The CDR3 sequence is 15 residues long.

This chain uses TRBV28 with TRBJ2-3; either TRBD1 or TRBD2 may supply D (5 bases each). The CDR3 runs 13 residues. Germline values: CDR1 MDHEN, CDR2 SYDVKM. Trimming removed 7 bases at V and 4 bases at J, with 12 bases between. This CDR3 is CASTRWGSDTQYF. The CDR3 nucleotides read TGTGCCAGCACCCGGTGGGGGTCAGATACGCAGTATTTT.

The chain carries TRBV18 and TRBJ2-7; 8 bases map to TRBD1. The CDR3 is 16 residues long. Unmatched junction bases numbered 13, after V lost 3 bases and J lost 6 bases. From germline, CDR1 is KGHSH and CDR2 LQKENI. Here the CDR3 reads CASSPLSGTGLSEQYF. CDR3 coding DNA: TGTGCCAGCTCACCCTTATCCGGGACAGGCTTAAGCGAGCAGTACTTC.

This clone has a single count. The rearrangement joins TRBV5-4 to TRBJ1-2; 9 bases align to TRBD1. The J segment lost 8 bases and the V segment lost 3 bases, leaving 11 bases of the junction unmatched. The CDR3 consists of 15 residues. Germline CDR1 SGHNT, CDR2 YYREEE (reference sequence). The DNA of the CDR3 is TGTGCCAGCAGCTCACAGAGTGGGACAGGGTGGGGCTACACCTTC. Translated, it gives CASSSQSGTGWGYTF.

DNA of the CDR3: TGTGCCAGCAGTGCGCAGCCGTCGGCTCTCTTGGGCACTGAAGCTTTCTTT. Translation gives CASSAQPSALLGTEAFF. The V gene is TRBV6-4, the J gene TRBJ1-1; D remains ambiguous. The CDR3 is 17 amino acids. Germline loops: CDR1 MRHNA, CDR2 SNTAGT. Trimming stripped 4 bases from V and 4 bases from J, with 22 bases between.

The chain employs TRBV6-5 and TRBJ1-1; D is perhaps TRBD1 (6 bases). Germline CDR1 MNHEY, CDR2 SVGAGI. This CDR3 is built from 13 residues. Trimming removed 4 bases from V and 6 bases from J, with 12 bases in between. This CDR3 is CASSLTGIAEAFF. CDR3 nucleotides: TGTGCCAGCAGTTTAACAGGGATCGCTGAAGCTTTCTTT.

The CDR3 nucleotides read TGTGCCAGCAGCTTAGAAGGGGCGAGCTCCTACAATGAGCAGTTCTTC. As protein: CASSLEGASSYNEQFF. J is TRBJ2-1 and V is TRBV7-2; tentatively, D is TRBD1 (5 bases). Germline V gives CDR1 SGHTA, CDR2 FQGNSA. Trimming stripped 1 base from V and 0 bases from J, with 10 bases between. The CDR3 runs to 16 residues.

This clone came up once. The CDR3 region is CASSWDPTGRGGYTF. The DNA for the CDR3 is TGCGCCAGCAGCTGGGATCCGACAGGGAGGGGTGGCTACACCTTC. J is TRBJ1-2 and V is TRBV5-1; 7 bases line up with TRBD1. The V segment lost 3 bases and the J segment 7 bases; nucleotides outside the gene matches: 12. In germline, CDR1 is SGHRS, CDR2 YFSETQ. The CDR3 runs 15 residues.

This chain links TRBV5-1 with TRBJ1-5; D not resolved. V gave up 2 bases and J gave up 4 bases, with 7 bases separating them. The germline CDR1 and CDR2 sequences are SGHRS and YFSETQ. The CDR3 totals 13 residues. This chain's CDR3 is CASSLQSNQPQHF. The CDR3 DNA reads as TGCGCCAGCAGCTTACAGTCTAATCAGCCCCAGCATTTT.

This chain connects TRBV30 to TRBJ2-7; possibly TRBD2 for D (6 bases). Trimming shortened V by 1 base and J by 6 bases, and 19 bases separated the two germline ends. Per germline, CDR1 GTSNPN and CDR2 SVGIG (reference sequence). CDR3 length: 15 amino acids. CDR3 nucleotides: TGTGCCTGGAGTGGGGCCAAGTCGGGAGCGGGCGAGCAGTACTTC. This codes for CAWSGAKSGAGEQYF.

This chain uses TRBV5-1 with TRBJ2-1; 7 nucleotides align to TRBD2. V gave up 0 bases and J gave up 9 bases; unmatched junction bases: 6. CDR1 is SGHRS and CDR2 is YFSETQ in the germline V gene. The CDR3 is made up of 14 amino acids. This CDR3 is CASSLAREGTEQFF. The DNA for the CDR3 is TGCGCCAGCAGCTTGGCTAGGGAGGGCACTGAGCAGTTCTTC.

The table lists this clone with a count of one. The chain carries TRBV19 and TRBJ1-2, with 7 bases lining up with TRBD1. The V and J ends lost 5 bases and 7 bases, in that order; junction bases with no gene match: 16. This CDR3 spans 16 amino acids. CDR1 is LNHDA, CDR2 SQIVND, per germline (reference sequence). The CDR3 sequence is CASSPRGQNSGSGYTF. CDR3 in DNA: TGTGCCAGTAGTCCCCGGGGACAGAACTCTGGAAGTGGCTACACCTTC.

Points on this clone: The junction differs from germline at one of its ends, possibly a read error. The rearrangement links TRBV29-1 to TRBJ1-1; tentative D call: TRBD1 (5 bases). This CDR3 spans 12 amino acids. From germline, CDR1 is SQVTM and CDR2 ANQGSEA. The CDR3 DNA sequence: TGCAACGTTGAAGATCCAGGGTTTACGGCTTTCTTT. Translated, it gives CNVEDPGFTAFF.

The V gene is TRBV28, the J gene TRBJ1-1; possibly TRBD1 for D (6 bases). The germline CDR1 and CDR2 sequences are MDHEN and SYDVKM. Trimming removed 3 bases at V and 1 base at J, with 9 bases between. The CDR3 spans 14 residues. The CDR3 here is CASSFMDRNTEAFF. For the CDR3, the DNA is TGTGCCAGCAGTTTTATGGACAGGAACACTGAAGCTTTCTTT.